The sequence of this TCR beta chain was determined in a study of T cells after yellow fever vaccination. Study overall: Fractions containing few cells were prepared with SMART-Seq v4 Ultra Low Input.

CDR1 and CDR2 (germline): SGHAT, FQNNGV. The CDR3 has 13 residues. V was clipped by 11 bases and J by 1 base, with 11 bases between them. Making TCR cDNA involved 5'RACE template switching, which added UMIs and a universal primer site. One entry per CDR3 protein results from TCRdb running MiXCR on the 5' RACE reads. The table includes hundreds of thousands of distinct CDR3 sequences, approximately 18% detected once. The source is a man aged 18 to 30 who received the YFV17D yellow fever vaccine. The source material was PBMCs, sampled before the yellow fever booster vaccination. V and J are TRBV11-2 and TRBJ2-2; D gene ambiguous. CDR3 region: CALKGRNTGELFF. As DNA, the CDR3 is TGTGCCCTTAAAGGCAGGAACACCGGGGAGCTGTTTTTT.